A single TCR beta chain is shown here with its context. The data were obtained in a study of blood T cell repertoires in COVID-19. In the original workflow: The assay estimated nucleated cells by amplifying reference gene primers. Libraries were prepared by immunoSEQ multiplex PCR; TCRdb keeps only in-frame clonotypes and omits some of them. For V, J and clone size, that table is used; D and trimming come from the DNA. This sample has under 350,000 clones, with roughly nine tenths found just once. This CDR3 is 16 amino acids long. CDR1 SGHRS and CDR2 YFSETQ come from the germline V gene. Trimming removed 0 bases from V and 4 bases from J, with 14 bases in between.

The sample consisted of peripheral blood. This clonotype was sampled from a young man with active or convalescent COVID-19. The V gene is TRBV5-1, the J gene TRBJ1-3; the D is unclear. The CDR3 nucleotides read TGCGCCAGCAGCTTGGCCGGGGTTAATCGAGGAAACACCATATATTTT. Amino acid sequence: CASSLAGVNRGNTIYF. The complete variable domain, with remaining parts taken from reference TRBV5-1 and TRBJ1-3, reads KAGVTQTPRYLIKTRGQQVTLSCSPISGHRSVSWYQQTPGQGLQFLFEYFSETQRNKGNFPGRFSGRQFSNSRSEMNVSTLELGDSALYLCASSLAGVNRGNTIYFGEGSWLTVV.